This paragraph reports one T cell receptor beta chain. From germline, CDR1 is ENHRY and CDR2 SYGVKD. J lost 8 bases, V lost 11 bases, and 6 bases had no gene match. The CDR3 sequence is 12 residues long. Among Cohort 3 donors, those recovered had two negative PCRs, clearance, or symptom resolution. Method: immunoSEQ multiplex PCR; TCRdb's copy keeps in-frame clones and lacks some. The sample includes about 200,000 clones, about nine tenths of them seen just once. The data were taken from a study of blood T cell repertoires in COVID-19. For the study at large: From T cells, B-cell-depleted T cells, or PBMCs came the material, which was cDNA or gDNA.

V usage is TRBV10-3 and J usage is TRBJ1-6; 7 positions match TRBD1. The specimen sequenced was PBMCs or T cells enriched from blood (not recorded which). The sequence was collected from a young woman who had recovered from COVID-19. The CDR3 spells CASGTEYSPLHF. The CDR3 region has the DNA TGTGCCTCCGGGACAGAGTATTCACCCCTCCACTTT.